These 20 T cell receptor beta chains came from one sample sequenced in a study of blood T cell repertoires in COVID-19. Produced via immunoSEQ multiplex PCR; TCRdb's table is partial and in-frame only. The sample consists of under 300,000 clones, 84% of them appearing once. Input material: peripheral blood. The receptor source for this set is a man in his forties or fifties who had recovered from COVID-19.

This chain connects TRBV19 to TRBJ2-7, with 9 bases lining up with TRBD2. The CDR3 is 15 amino acids. CDR1 and CDR2 from the germline V gene are LNHDA and SQIVND (reference sequence). J lost 2 bases, V lost 4 bases, and 6 bases had no gene match. CDR3 in DNA: TGTGCCAGTAGTACAGGACTAGCGCTTCCCTACGAGCAGTACTTC. Translating it yields CASSTGLALPYEQYF.

The rearrangement joins TRBV9 to TRBJ2-2, with D possibly being TRBD2 (5 bases). This CDR3 has 14 residues. Trimming shortened V by 0 bases and J by 4 bases, and 7 bases separated the two germline ends. CDR1 and CDR2 from the germline V gene are SGDLS and YYNGEE. This CDR3 reads CASSVVGGTGELFF. As DNA, the CDR3 is TGTGCCAGCAGCGTAGTCGGAGGCACCGGGGAGCTGTTTTTT.

This rearrangement joins TRBV21-1 to TRBJ2-5; TRBD2, the D gene given by the table, was not confirmed from the DNA. TRBV21-1 represents a pseudogene. This CDR3 region has 16 residues. Here the CDR3 DNA reads TGTGCCAGCAGCAAAAGTCATCAGGACTTACAAGAGACCCAGTACTTC. Translation: CASSKSHQDLQETQYF.

This sequence joins TRBV28 and TRBJ1-2, with 7 bases identical to TRBD1. Germline assignment: CDR1 MDHEN and CDR2 SYDVKM. CDR3 size: 14 residues. Trimming took 6 bases from V and 0 from J; bases not matched to a gene: 4. CDR3 loop: CASSTGVANYGYTF. The CDR3 DNA reads as TGTGCCAGCAGCACAGGGGTAGCTAACTATGGCTACACCTTC.

CDR3 in amino acids: CASSAGRAWGRDEQYF. The CDR3 DNA is TGCGCCAGCAGTGCCGGGAGGGCTTGGGGAAGGGACGAGCAGTACTTC. The chain carries TRBV10-1 and TRBJ2-7, with 8 bases that match TRBD2. V was pared by 4 bases and J by 5 bases, with 13 bases of the junction left unmatched. This CDR3 has 16 amino acids. CDR1 and CDR2 from the germline V gene are WNHNN and SYGVQD (reference sequence).

This chain links TRBV27 with TRBJ1-2, with 7 bases identical to TRBD1. Germline trimming cut 8 bases from V and 0 bases from J; bases unmatched to any gene: 3. This CDR3 has 13 amino acids. The germline V gene encodes CDR1 MNHEY and CDR2 SMNVEV (reference sequence). CDR3 in amino acids: CASRDSANYGYTF. The CDR3 bases are TGTGCCAGCCGGGACAGCGCTAACTATGGCTACACCTTC.

The chain is built from TRBV27 and TRBJ1-1; TRBD1 matches 7 bases. The germline gives CDR1 MNHEY, CDR2 SMNVEV (reference sequence). This CDR3 region has 13 residues. J lost 5 bases, V lost 5 bases, and 5 bases had no gene match. CDR3 bases: TGTGCCAGCAGTCCCCCAGGGGGTACTGAAGCTTTCTTT. It specifies CASSPPGGTEAFF.

The chain carries TRBV28 and TRBJ1-2, with a tentative D call TRBD1 (5 bases). Germline V gene lookup returns CDR1 MDHEN and CDR2 SYDVKM. The CDR3 is 14 residues long. Between the trimmed V and J ends, which lost 4 bases and 4 bases, there was a span of 13 bases. The DNA for the CDR3 is TGTGCCAGCAGTTCGCAGGGTCCCTCCTATGGCTACACCTTC. It yields the protein CASSSQGPSYGYTF.

The chain combines TRBV7-2 with TRBJ1-1; the D gene is possibly TRBD1 (6 bases). The CDR3 totals 13 residues. V was shortened by 4 bases and J by 4 bases, with 10 bases between the two germline ends. The germline V gene has CDR1 SGHTA and CDR2 FQGNSA. CDR3 nucleotide sequence: TGTGCCAGCAGCTGGTGGGGGCTCACTGAAGCTTTCTTT. Amino acid sequence: CASSWWGLTEAFF.

Only a few counts were recorded for this clone. The chain combines TRBV5-8 with TRBJ2-1, with 11 bases lining up with TRBD2. The V gene end was trimmed by 3 bases and the J gene end by 1 base; junction bases not matched to a gene: 0. The CDR3 loop spans 15 amino acids. Germline V gene data show CDR1 as SGHTS and CDR2 as YDEGEE. In nucleotides, the CDR3 is TGTGCCAGCAGCTCTAGCGGGAGGTCCTACAATGAGCAGTTCTTC. Encoded protein: CASSSSGRSYNEQFF. Combining the CDR3 with reference TRBV5-8 and TRBJ2-1 gives the whole variable domain EAGVTQSPTHLIKTRGQQATLRCSPISGHTSVYWYQQALGLGLQFLLWYDEGEERNRGNFPPRFSGRQFPNYSSELNVNALELEDSALYLCASSSSGRSYNEQFFGPGTRLTVL.

The chain combines TRBV30 with TRBJ1-1; D may be TRBD1 (5 bases). Germline V lookup: CDR1 GTSNPN, CDR2 SVGIG (reference sequence). Trimming shortened V by 5 bases and J by 5 bases, and 18 bases separated the two germline ends. CDR3 length: 14 residues. The CDR3 DNA reads TGTGCCTGGTCTTCCGGCCCGGGGGGGACTGAAGCTTTCTTT. Its protein product is CAWSSGPGGTEAFF. Complete variable domain (other parts from reference TRBV30 and TRBJ1-1): SQTIHQWPATLVQPVGSPLSLECTVEGTSNPNLYWYRQAAGRGLQLLFYSVGIGQISSEVPQNLSASRPQDRQFILSSKKLLLSDSGFYLCAWSSGPGGTEAFFGQGTRLTVV.

J is TRBJ2-2 and V is TRBV4-3; D unresolved. This CDR3 contains 13 residues. V lost 1 base and J 8 bases, leaving 8 bases between the germline ends. The V gene's germline CDR1 is LGHNA and CDR2 YSLEER. CDR3 region: CASSQVLAGELFF. In nucleotides, the CDR3 is TGCGCCAGCAGCCAAGTTTTAGCTGGGGAGCTGTTTTTT.

J is TRBJ2-2 and V is TRBV6-6; D is perhaps TRBD1 (6 bases). Germline V gene data show CDR1 as MNHNY and CDR2 as SVGAGI (reference sequence). Trimming shortened V by 7 bases and J by 5 bases, and 20 bases separated the two germline ends. The CDR3 has 16 residues. CDR3: CASIRGDRRLTGELFF. CDR3 DNA sequence: TGTGCCAGCATTAGAGGAGACAGGCGATTAACCGGGGAGCTGTTTTTT.

The chain couples TRBV6-2 or TRBV6-3 to TRBJ2-7; a possible D gene is TRBD2 (5 bases). CDR1 is MNHEY and CDR2 is SVGEGT in the germline V gene. V was cut by 5 bases and J by 4 bases, with 21 bases left in between. This CDR3 comprises 16 residues. CDR3 sequence reads: CASSRGSAGLPYEQYF. The CDR3 nucleotides read TGTGCCAGCAGTCGAGGATCGGCGGGTCTCCCTTACGAGCAGTACTTC.

J is TRBJ2-3 and V is TRBV19; 8 nucleotides line up with TRBD1. The CDR3 is 13 residues long. J was trimmed by 3 bases and V by 11 bases; bases with no gene match: 7. Germline V lookup: CDR1 LNHDA, CDR2 SQIVND (reference sequence). The CDR3 loop reads CACRGPGTDTQYF. In DNA, the CDR3 is TGTGCCTGCAGGGGGCCGGGTACAGATACGCAGTATTTT. The full variable domain, with the rest looked up from reference TRBV19 and TRBJ2-3, is DGGITQSPKYLFRKEGQNVTLSCEQNLNHDAMYWYRQDPGQGLRLIYYSQIVNDFQKGDIAEGYSVSREKKESFPLTVTSAQKNPTAFYLCACRGPGTDTQYFGPGTRLTVL.

This chain's CDR3 is CASSRTGVEKLFF. For the CDR3, the DNA is TGTGCCAGCAGCCGGACAGGGGTCGAAAAACTGTTTTTT. The chain recombines TRBV5-6 with TRBJ1-4; TRBD1 agrees at 9 bases. Germline V gives CDR1 SGHDT, CDR2 YYEEEE. This CDR3 is 13 amino acids long. The ends lost 4 bases at V and 8 bases at J; junction bases unmatched: 3. Using reference TRBV5-6 and TRBJ1-4 for the parts outside the CDR3, the full variable domain is DAGVTQSPTHLIKTRGQQVTLRCSPKSGHDTVSWYQQALGQGPQFIFQYYEEEERQRGNFPDRFSGHQFPNYSSELNVNALLLGDSALYLCASSRTGVEKLFFGSGTQLSVL.

The chain carries TRBV9 and TRBJ1-1; TRBD1 aligns across 7 bases. Germline V gives CDR1 SGDLS, CDR2 YYNGEE. This CDR3 has 15 residues. V shed 4 bases and J 1 base; nucleotides not matched to a gene: 7. Here the CDR3 DNA reads TGTGCCAGCAGCCCCCAAGGGGGCCCGAACACTGAAGCTTTCTTT. This sequence encodes CASSPQGGPNTEAFF.

The table lists this clone with a few counts. Other DNA sequences in this specimen translate into the identical CDR3. J is TRBJ2-2 and V is TRBV5-1; possibly TRBD2 for D (5 bases). CDR3 length equals 15 residues. Germline-derived CDR1 and CDR2 are SGHRS and YFSETQ. With 0 bases removed from V and 1 base from J, the gap between germline ends came to 7 bases. CDR3: CASSLVAGNTGELFF. CDR3 DNA: TGCGCCAGCAGCTTGGTGGCGGGGAACACCGGGGAGCTGTTTTTT. Combining the CDR3 with reference TRBV5-1 and TRBJ2-2 gives the whole variable domain KAGVTQTPRYLIKTRGQQVTLSCSPISGHRSVSWYQQTPGQGLQFLFEYFSETQRNKGNFPGRFSGRQFSNSRSEMNVSTLELGDSALYLCASSLVAGNTGELFFGEGSRLTVL.

The rearrangement links TRBV29-1 to TRBJ2-3; maybe TRBD1 (6 bases). This CDR3 has 13 residues. The V gene lost 1 base and the J gene lost 1 base, with 6 bases spanning the gap. Per germline, CDR1 SQVTM and CDR2 ANQGSEA. The CDR3 reads CSVEGQGTDTQYF. In DNA form, the CDR3 reads TGCAGCGTTGAAGGACAGGGCACAGATACGCAGTATTTT.

The chain has TRBV10-3 and TRBJ1-4; D is unresolved. This CDR3 is 15 amino acids long. CDR1 and CDR2 from the germline V gene are ENHRY and SYGVKD. V was shortened by 3 bases and J by 5 bases, with 13 bases between the two germline ends. This CDR3 is CAISDHWEGNEKLFF. CDR3 coding DNA: TGTGCCATCAGTGACCATTGGGAGGGAAATGAAAAACTGTTTTTT.